This T cell receptor beta chain was identified during a study of T cell clonality in common variable immunodeficiency (dated by TCRdb to about 2015). The study at large found these results: Fewer TCRbeta clones were shared among CVID subjects than among healthy controls (p < 0.0001). Despite equal DNA input, controls averaged roughly 84,000 unique sequences per sample versus about 31,547 in CVID samples. The authors noted that sequencing repertoires of T cell subpopulations would be needed to clarify what caused the increased clonality in CVID. TCRbeta clonality was higher in CVID subjects than in healthy controls (t-test p = 0.018), and the increase was most characteristic of about a third of subjects. Fewer deletions and N-nucleotide insertions were reportedly observed in CVID TCRbeta sequences, and highly modified clones with 13 or more V deletions were reportedly absent from CVID TCRbeta sequences. Correlations between repertoire features and clinical complications were limited by patient heterogeneity within the CVID cohort.

Measured from the cysteine to the phenylalanine, the CDR3 is 15 residues long. The CDR3 was read in part: 36 bases, with the frame set at base 1. CDR1 and CDR2 are drawn from the germline V gene: SNHLY, FYNNEI. The junction carries 11 bases between V and J, which are trimmed by 4 bases and 1 base respectively. To note about this clone: Its antigen target is currently unknown. The read terminates 3 residues before the CDR3 end, so the remaining end is supplied by the germline J gene.

CVID was diagnosed by standard criteria: serum IgG, IgA and/or IgM reduced below normal range, plus specific antibody deficiency. There were 44 subjects in the CVID group (roughly 15 female and about 29 male), ranging in age from 9 to 64 years, with a mean age of 40. Both CVID patients and healthy controls were predominantly of Caucasian heritage. All CVID subjects had received replacement immunoglobulin therapy for at least one year at the time of study participation. No CVID subject was ill or taking immunomodulatory or immunosuppressive medication when blood was collected. From each donor, about 5 to 8.5 ml of heparinized peripheral whole blood was collected. Genomic DNA from adults with common variable immune deficiency (CVID) and from healthy adult controls was the source for sequencing TCRbeta CDR3 repertoires. Diluted blood was subjected to density centrifugation over Hypaque 1077 or Ficoll-Paque for isolation of peripheral blood mononuclear cells. Genomic DNA was obtained from unsorted mononuclear cells through either Qiagen column purification or a centrifugation-based method.

CVID samples and control samples contributed equivalent amounts of genomic DNA as sequencing input. For every sample, a 60 bp segment covering the rearranged TCRbeta CDR3 region was amplified and then sequenced. TCRbeta amplification used the immunoSEQ assay, a bias-corrected multiplex PCR with high-throughput sequencing. In the paper's pipeline: Every unique nucleotide sequence was considered a clone and was annotated with V, D and J genes, copy number and frequency. Sequences were labeled productive if in frame, and non-productive if out of frame or containing stop codons. As previously described, clonality was computed from Shannon's entropy. The predicted amino acid sequences of productive clones were used to derive the mean CDR3 Kyte-Doolittle hydropathy. Using the R hclust function, scaled V gene usage was clustered hierarchically with Manhattan distance and complete linkage. To assess clone sharing by CDR3 amino acid sequence, 12 repertoires per group were resampled over 100 rounds. Repertoires were searched for 60 to 80 published EBV-specific and a few hundred published CMV-specific TCRbeta sequences. After two CVID samples that produced fewer than 10,000 sequences were dropped from the analysis, around 40 CVID repertoires remained. The clones in this table, taken by TCRdb from immuneACCESS, are in-frame only. Not every clone is retained; where verified, under half of the shortfall comes from an unresolved V gene, and the cause of the rest is unknown. Clone size and V and J calls were adopted from that table, with D and trimming inferred from the DNA. The table for this sample lists roughly 42,000 clones, none of them counted only once. The ten most abundant clones make up roughly 6% of the sample.

This sequence was found in a human donor with common variable immunodeficiency. Sequencing was carried out using peripheral blood mononuclear cells. The chain is encoded by TRBV2 joined to TRBJ1-5, with a weak D call of TRBD1 (5 bases match). Partial CDR3 DNA: TGTGCCAGCAGTGTGAGGGAGGGGAGCAATCAGCCC. This translates into CASSVREGSNQP. The whole CDR3 region reads CASSVREGSNQPQHF.